The rows below give T cell receptor beta chains drawn from one sample of a study of T cells after yellow fever vaccination. TCRdb re-called the 5' RACE reads with MiXCR, one entry per CDR3 protein. The sample has 500,000 to 650,000 distinct CDR3 sequences; roughly an eighth are singletons. The sequencing here drew on PBMCs, taken on the day of the yellow fever booster vaccination. These TCRs come from a man in his thirties or forties who received the YFV17D yellow fever vaccine. Each CDR3 is given with its conserved first and last residue. The order of the fields is V gene, J gene, clone size, D gene, CDR3 protein, CDR3 DNA. D genes are given only for firm matches. The size field is filled for only some rows; it gives once, few, many or a size class.

v_gene: TRBV27; j_gene: TRBJ2-5; abundance: NA; d_gene: TRBD2; CDR3aa: CASSPIGRARETQYF; CDR3nt: TGTGCCAGCTCCCCTATCGGGAGGGCCAGAGAGACCCAGTACTTC
v_gene: TRBV28; j_gene: TRBJ2-1; abundance: NA; d_gene: TRBD2; CDR3aa: CASSHTSGLINEQFF; CDR3nt: TGTGCCAGCAGCCACACTAGCGGACTCATCAATGAGCAGTTCTTC
v_gene: TRBV7-2; j_gene: TRBJ2-3; abundance: NA; d_gene: NA; CDR3aa: CASSLRGAGPSTDTQYF; CDR3nt: TGTGCCAGCAGCCTCCGCGGGGCGGGACCGAGCACAGATACGCAGTATTTT
v_gene: TRBV12-3/TRBV12-4; j_gene: TRBJ2-2; abundance: NA; d_gene: NA; CDR3aa: CASSFSATGELFF; CDR3nt: TGTGCCAGCAGTTTCTCGGCCACCGGGGAGCTGTTTTTT
v_gene: TRBV3-1; j_gene: TRBJ2-3; abundance: few; d_gene: NA; CDR3aa: CASSPSLSGLEYF; CDR3nt: TGTGCCAGCAGCCCCTCCCTGAGCGGGCTGGAGTATTTT
v_gene: TRBV20-1; j_gene: TRBJ1-1; abundance: NA; d_gene: NA; CDR3aa: CSARRSPAGEAFF; CDR3nt: TGCAGTGCTAGAAGGTCCCCGGCGGGTGAAGCTTTCTTT
v_gene: TRBV20-1; j_gene: TRBJ2-5; abundance: NA; d_gene: NA; CDR3aa: CSASQTVQETQYF; CDR3nt: TGCAGTGCTAGCCAGACAGTCCAAGAGACCCAGTACTTC
v_gene: TRBV12-3/TRBV12-4; j_gene: TRBJ1-4; abundance: few; d_gene: NA; CDR3aa: CASSPSWATNEKLFF; CDR3nt: TGTGCCAGCAGTCCCTCATGGGCAACTAATGAAAAACTGTTTTTT
v_gene: TRBV18; j_gene: TRBJ2-6; abundance: NA; d_gene: NA; CDR3aa: CASSPQGPTSGANVLTF; CDR3nt: TGTGCCAGCTCACCACAGGGTCCTACCTCTGGGGCCAACGTCCTGACTTTC
v_gene: TRBV12-3/TRBV12-4; j_gene: TRBJ1-2; abundance: few; d_gene: NA; CDR3aa: CASMRGSGGYTF; CDR3nt: TGTGCCAGCATGAGGGGGTCGGGGGGCTACACCTTC
v_gene: TRBV29-1; j_gene: TRBJ1-1; abundance: few; d_gene: NA; CDR3aa: CSVSISNTEAFF; CDR3nt: TGCAGCGTTAGTATTTCAAACACTGAAGCTTTCTTT
v_gene: TRBV5-4; j_gene: TRBJ2-1; abundance: NA; d_gene: TRBD2; CDR3aa: CASSLGQGIAGGSSYNEQFF; CDR3nt: TGTGCCAGCAGCTTGGGGCAGGGAATCGCGGGAGGCAGCTCCTACAATGAGCAGTTCTTC
v_gene: TRBV30; j_gene: TRBJ1-4; abundance: few; d_gene: NA; CDR3aa: CAWSPPGTPNEKLFF; CDR3nt: TGTGCCTGGAGTCCCCCCGGGACACCTAATGAAAAACTGTTTTTT
v_gene: TRBV6-2/TRBV6-3; j_gene: TRBJ2-7; abundance: few; d_gene: NA; CDR3aa: CASRPDQLSYEQYF; CDR3nt: TGTGCCAGCAGACCCGACCAGTTATCCTACGAGCAGTACTTC
v_gene: TRBV7-4; j_gene: TRBJ2-7; abundance: few; d_gene: NA; CDR3aa: CASRHPRGGISYEQYF; CDR3nt: TGTGCCAGCAGGCACCCCCGAGGCGGGATATCCTACGAGCAGTACTTC
v_gene: TRBV19; j_gene: TRBJ2-7; abundance: few; d_gene: NA; CDR3aa: CASSVVAESSYEQYF; CDR3nt: TGTGCCAGTAGTGTGGTAGCGGAAAGCTCCTACGAGCAGTACTTC
v_gene: TRBV20-1; j_gene: TRBJ2-7; abundance: few; d_gene: NA; CDR3aa: CSARDGAYEQYF; CDR3nt: TGCAGTGCTAGAGACGGCGCCTACGAGCAGTACTTC
v_gene: TRBV25-1; j_gene: TRBJ1-6; abundance: few; d_gene: TRBD1; CDR3aa: CATGQGNSPLHF; CDR3nt: TGTGCCACAGGACAGGGCAATTCACCCCTCCACTTT
v_gene: TRBV5-6; j_gene: TRBJ1-1; abundance: NA; d_gene: NA; CDR3aa: CASSLARGGRGTEAFF; CDR3nt: TGTGCCAGCAGCTTGGCGAGGGGCGGACGCGGCACTGAAGCTTTCTTT
v_gene: TRBV6-2/TRBV6-3; j_gene: TRBJ2-2; abundance: few; d_gene: TRBD2; CDR3aa: CASTLAATGELFF; CDR3nt: TGTGCCAGCACCCTAGCGGCTACCGGGGAGCTGTTTTTT
v_gene: TRBV12-3/TRBV12-4; j_gene: TRBJ1-1; abundance: few; d_gene: NA; CDR3aa: CASTTHGATEAFF; CDR3nt: TGTGCCAGCACCACGCACGGGGCCACTGAAGCTTTCTTT
v_gene: TRBV29-1; j_gene: TRBJ2-1; abundance: NA; d_gene: NA; CDR3aa: CSVGGTFNNEQFF; CDR3nt: TGCAGCGTCGGAGGGACCTTTAACAATGAGCAGTTCTTC
v_gene: TRBV4-3; j_gene: TRBJ2-5; abundance: few; d_gene: TRBD2; CDR3aa: CASSQGVQRGETQYF; CDR3nt: TGCGCCAGCAGCCAAGGCGTTCAGCGGGGTGAGACCCAGTACTTC
v_gene: TRBV11-2; j_gene: TRBJ2-3; abundance: few; d_gene: NA; CDR3aa: CASSFRLTASTDTQYF; CDR3nt: TGTGCCAGCAGCTTTCGGTTGACGGCTAGCACAGATACGCAGTATTTT
v_gene: TRBV25-1; j_gene: TRBJ2-5; abundance: NA; d_gene: NA; CDR3aa: CASTENQETQYF; CDR3nt: TGTGCCAGCACCGAGAACCAAGAGACCCAGTACTTC
v_gene: TRBV18; j_gene: TRBJ2-7; abundance: NA; d_gene: NA; CDR3aa: CASSRQGHEQYF; CDR3nt: TGTGCCAGCTCACGCCAGGGGCACGAGCAGTACTTC
v_gene: TRBV5-1; j_gene: TRBJ1-1; abundance: NA; d_gene: NA; CDR3aa: CASKGPQGTEAFF; CDR3nt: TGCGCCAGCAAAGGGCCACAGGGCACTGAAGCTTTCTTT
v_gene: TRBV10-3; j_gene: TRBJ2-3; abundance: NA; d_gene: TRBD2; CDR3aa: CAISATSGRAGGTDTQYF; CDR3nt: TGTGCCATCAGTGCGACTAGCGGGAGGGCCGGGGGCACAGATACGCAGTATTTT
v_gene: TRBV18; j_gene: TRBJ1-2; abundance: few; d_gene: NA; CDR3aa: CASSPPMGPKSYGYTF; CDR3nt: TGTGCCAGCTCACCACCAATGGGCCCTAAATCCTATGGCTACACCTTC
v_gene: TRBV6-2/TRBV6-3; j_gene: TRBJ2-5; abundance: NA; d_gene: TRBD2; CDR3aa: CAADGGGQLETQYF; CDR3nt: TGTGCCGCCGACGGGGGGGGGCAGTTGGAGACCCAGTACTTC
v_gene: TRBV5-6; j_gene: TRBJ2-1; abundance: NA; d_gene: TRBD2; CDR3aa: CASSLRGLAGTNNEQFF; CDR3nt: TGTGCCAGCAGCTTGAGGGGACTAGCGGGAACCAACAATGAGCAGTTCTTC
v_gene: TRBV12-3/TRBV12-4; j_gene: TRBJ2-3; abundance: many; d_gene: NA; CDR3aa: CASPPQGRARADTQYF; CDR3nt: TGTGCCAGCCCCCCCCAGGGCAGGGCCCGTGCGGATACGCAGTATTTT
v_gene: TRBV12-3/TRBV12-4; j_gene: TRBJ2-5; abundance: NA; d_gene: TRBD2; CDR3aa: CASSLNAGGRETQYF; CDR3nt: TGTGCCAGCAGCTTAAACGCGGGAGGCCGGGAGACCCAGTACTTC
v_gene: TRBV20-1; j_gene: TRBJ2-7; abundance: NA; d_gene: TRBD2; CDR3aa: CSALLAGVPYEQYF; CDR3nt: TGCAGTGCATTACTAGCGGGAGTTCCCTACGAGCAGTACTTC
v_gene: TRBV7-2; j_gene: TRBJ2-7; abundance: NA; d_gene: NA; CDR3aa: CASSLGNSPYEQYF; CDR3nt: TGTGCCAGCAGCTTAGGAAATTCCCCCTACGAGCAGTACTTC
v_gene: TRBV5-6; j_gene: TRBJ2-6; abundance: few; d_gene: NA; CDR3aa: CASSQITGANVLTF; CDR3nt: TGTGCCAGCAGTCAGATAACTGGGGCCAACGTCCTGACTTTC
v_gene: TRBV5-1; j_gene: TRBJ2-1; abundance: NA; d_gene: TRBD2; CDR3aa: CASSSGTSGMGGNEQFF; CDR3nt: TGCGCCAGCAGCTCCGGGACTAGCGGGATGGGGGGTAATGAGCAGTTCTTC
v_gene: TRBV12-3/TRBV12-4; j_gene: TRBJ2-3; abundance: many; d_gene: TRBD1; CDR3aa: CASRPTGSTDTQYF; CDR3nt: TGTGCCAGCAGACCGACAGGGAGCACAGATACGCAGTATTTT
v_gene: TRBV10-3; j_gene: TRBJ2-1; abundance: few; d_gene: TRBD2; CDR3aa: CAISAAWRWADSGGEYNEQFF; CDR3nt: TGTGCCATCAGTGCCGCCTGGAGGTGGGCCGATAGCGGGGGGGAATACAATGAGCAGTTCTTC
v_gene: TRBV7-2; j_gene: TRBJ2-7; abundance: NA; d_gene: TRBD1; CDR3aa: CASSLGTGVGEQYF; CDR3nt: TGTGCCAGCAGCTTAGGGACAGGGGTGGGCGAGCAGTACTTC
v_gene: TRBV20-1; j_gene: TRBJ1-1; abundance: few; d_gene: NA; CDR3aa: CSARPPEEEAFF; CDR3nt: TGCAGTGCTAGACCGCCGGAGGAAGAAGCTTTCTTT
v_gene: TRBV5-4; j_gene: TRBJ2-7; abundance: NA; d_gene: NA; CDR3aa: CASSPDGDEQYF; CDR3nt: TGTGCCAGCAGCCCTGATGGGGACGAGCAGTACTTC
v_gene: TRBV10-2; j_gene: TRBJ2-4; abundance: few; d_gene: NA; CDR3aa: CASKDLTGGNIQYF; CDR3nt: TGCGCCAGCAAAGATTTGACGGGTGGAAACATTCAGTACTTC
v_gene: TRBV7-2; j_gene: TRBJ2-4; abundance: few; d_gene: TRBD2; CDR3aa: CASSLNSGTSGNIQYF; CDR3nt: TGTGCCAGCAGCTTAAACTCCGGGACTAGCGGAAACATTCAGTACTTC
v_gene: TRBV7-6; j_gene: TRBJ2-7; abundance: NA; d_gene: NA; CDR3aa: CASSGADGDGPHTEQYF; CDR3nt: TGTGCCAGCAGCGGAGCGGACGGGGATGGCCCCCACACCGAGCAGTACTTC
v_gene: TRBV14; j_gene: TRBJ2-7; abundance: few; d_gene: TRBD1; CDR3aa: CASSLQQGASYEQYF; CDR3nt: TGTGCCAGCAGCCTACAACAGGGGGCCAGCTACGAGCAGTACTTC